These T cell receptor beta chains were read from a single sample in a study of chemoradiotherapy in HPV16-positive cancers. Libraries were prepared by immunoSEQ multiplex PCR; TCRdb keeps only in-frame clonotypes and omits some of them. The sample holds approximately 35,000 clones, roughly 90% seen once. Sequencing was performed on blood, taken from a patient who underwent chemoradiotherapy. The receptors derive from a human donor with HPV-associated anogenital cancer. Each CDR3 is given with its conserved first and last residue. D genes are given only for firm matches. The listing skips clone size in some rows; elsewhere it reads once, few, many or a size class.

J gene: TRBJ2-3
V gene: TRBV5-1
clone size: .
D gene: TRBD1
CDR3 DNA: TGCGCCAGCAGTGAGGGACAGGGGACTATTCAAGGTACGCAGTATTTT
CDR3 protein: CASSEGQGTIQGTQYF

J gene: TRBJ2-3
V gene: TRBV18
clone size: .
D gene: .
CDR3 DNA: TGTGCCAGCTCCCATTCCAGGGGGGACGATGCGCAGTATTTT
CDR3 protein: CASSHSRGDDAQYF

J gene: TRBJ1-2
V gene: TRBV9
clone size: .
D gene: .
CDR3 DNA: TGTGCCAGCAGCGTAAGGGGAGGGAACTATGGCTACACCTTC
CDR3 protein: CASSVRGGNYGYTF

J gene: TRBJ2-5
V gene: TRBV18
clone size: once
D gene: .
CDR3 DNA: TGTGCCAGCTCGGACCTCGGGGGGCAGCAAGAGACCCAGTACTTC
CDR3 protein: CASSDLGGQQETQYF

J gene: TRBJ1-2
V gene: TRBV9
clone size: .
D gene: .
CDR3 DNA: TGTGCCAGCAGCGTAGCTTTTGGGTCCAAACGCTACACCTTC
CDR3 protein: CASSVAFGSKRYTF

J gene: TRBJ2-5
V gene: TRBV5-1
clone size: .
D gene: TRBD2
CDR3 DNA: TGCGCCAGCAGCTTGGGGCTAGCGGGGGGGCTACCCCAGTACTTC
CDR3 protein: CASSLGLAGGLPQYF

J gene: TRBJ1-1
V gene: TRBV6-9
clone size: once
D gene: .
CDR3 DNA: TGTGCCAGCAGTTATTACCCAAGAGGGAACACTGAAGCTTTCTTT
CDR3 protein: CASSYYPRGNTEAFF

J gene: TRBJ2-7
V gene: TRBV7-3
clone size: once
D gene: .
CDR3 DNA: TGTGCCAGCAGCTTATCGAAGGGCTACGAGCAGTACTTC
CDR3 protein: CASSLSKGYEQYF

J gene: TRBJ2-1
V gene: TRBV7-2
clone size: .
D gene: .
CDR3 DNA: TGTGCCAGCAGCCTAACCCGGACCTGGGGGAATGAGCAGTTCTTC
CDR3 protein: CASSLTRTWGNEQFF

J gene: TRBJ1-1
V gene: TRBV27
clone size: .
D gene: TRBD1
CDR3 DNA: TGTGCCAGCAGTTTACCGGGACAGAAGAACACTGAAGCTTTCTTT
CDR3 protein: CASSLPGQKNTEAFF

J gene: TRBJ1-5
V gene: TRBV5-5
clone size: .
D gene: .
CDR3 DNA: TGTGCCAGCAGCGAAGGGCCCAGCAATCAGCCCCAGCATTTT
CDR3 protein: CASSEGPSNQPQHF

J gene: TRBJ2-7
V gene: TRBV4-2
clone size: .
D gene: .
CDR3 DNA: TGTGCCAGCAGCCAAGATCAAGGATTGGTTCCCCGCCTTAGCTCCTACGAGCAGTACTTC
CDR3 protein: CASSQDQGLVPRLSSYEQYF

J gene: TRBJ2-3
V gene: TRBV19
clone size: .
D gene: .
CDR3 DNA: TGTGCCAGTAATGGTCGACTAGCAGATACGCAGTATTTT
CDR3 protein: CASNGRLADTQYF

J gene: TRBJ1-2
V gene: TRBV5-6
clone size: .
D gene: .
CDR3 DNA: TGTGCCAGCAGGGACCTGACAACTAACTATGGCTACACCTTC
CDR3 protein: CASRDLTTNYGYTF

J gene: TRBJ2-5
V gene: TRBV6-5
clone size: .
D gene: .
CDR3 DNA: TGTGCCAGCAGTTACGACACCGGGAGCGAAGAGACCCAGTACTTC
CDR3 protein: CASSYDTGSEETQYF

J gene: TRBJ2-5
V gene: TRBV7-9
clone size: .
D gene: .
CDR3 DNA: TGTGCCAGCAGCCCACAAAAGTACCAAGAGACCCAGTACTTC
CDR3 protein: CASSPQKYQETQYF

J gene: TRBJ2-7
V gene: TRBV12-5
clone size: .
D gene: .
CDR3 DNA: TGTGCTAGTGGTTCAGGGGCCTCCTACGAGCAGTACTTC
CDR3 protein: CASGSGASYEQYF

J gene: TRBJ2-5
V gene: TRBV5-1
clone size: .
D gene: .
CDR3 DNA: TGCGCCAGCAGCCTGGTCCAAGAGACCCAGTACTTC
CDR3 protein: CASSLVQETQYF

J gene: TRBJ2-1
V gene: TRBV28
clone size: .
D gene: TRBD1
CDR3 DNA: TGTGCCAGCAGGGCCGGTGAGACAGGGGGCAATGAGCAGTTCTTC
CDR3 protein: CASRAGETGGNEQFF

J gene: TRBJ2-1
V gene: TRBV4-3
clone size: .
D gene: .
CDR3 DNA: TGCGCCAGCAGCCAAGAAACGCACAGGAGGGATGAGCAGTTCTTC
CDR3 protein: CASSQETHRRDEQFF

J gene: TRBJ2-3
V gene: TRBV4-2
clone size: .
D gene: TRBD2
CDR3 DNA: TGTGCCAGCAGCCAAGGGACTAGCGGGGGGGCCACAGATACGCAGTATTTT
CDR3 protein: CASSQGTSGGATDTQYF

J gene: TRBJ1-2
V gene: TRBV11-2
clone size: .
D gene: .
CDR3 DNA: TGTGCCAGCAGCCCAGAATCAGGGAGGTCCCTCTATGGCTACACCTTC
CDR3 protein: CASSPESGRSLYGYTF

J gene: TRBJ2-3
V gene: TRBV7-9
clone size: few
D gene: .
CDR3 DNA: TGTGCCAGCAGCTTAGTTGGTTCCGCGAGCACAGATACGCAGTATTTT
CDR3 protein: CASSLVGSASTDTQYF

J gene: TRBJ1-5
V gene: TRBV5-5
clone size: .
D gene: .
CDR3 DNA: TGTGCCAGCAGCTTGGTTTCTAGCAATCAGCCCCAGCATTTT
CDR3 protein: CASSLVSSNQPQHF

J gene: TRBJ2-7
V gene: TRBV28
clone size: once
D gene: .
CDR3 DNA: TGTGCCAGCAGTTTAGGGGGCGGCTACGAGCAGTACTTC
CDR3 protein: CASSLGGGYEQYF

J gene: TRBJ2-7
V gene: TRBV6-1
clone size: .
D gene: .
CDR3 DNA: TGTGCCAGCGGCCCGTACAGCTCCTACGAGCAGTACTTC
CDR3 protein: CASGPYSSYEQYF

J gene: TRBJ2-1
V gene: TRBV5-5
clone size: .
D gene: TRBD2
CDR3 DNA: TGTGCCAGCTCAATTAGCGGGGGGGCGTACAATGAGCAGTTCTTC
CDR3 protein: CASSISGGAYNEQFF

J gene: TRBJ1-1
V gene: TRBV9
clone size: .
D gene: TRBD1
CDR3 DNA: TGTGCCAGCAGCGACCACGGGACAGGGGACTTCGGGACTGAAGCTTTCTTT
CDR3 protein: CASSDHGTGDFGTEAFF

J gene: TRBJ2-1
V gene: TRBV11-2
clone size: .
D gene: .
CDR3 DNA: TGTGCCAGCAGCTTGCGTGGGCAGCGCTCCTACAATGAGCAGTTCTTC
CDR3 protein: CASSLRGQRSYNEQFF

J gene: TRBJ1-2
V gene: TRBV5-6
clone size: .
D gene: .
CDR3 DNA: TGTGCCAGCAGCTTGGCGGGAGCTAACTATGGCTACACCTTC
CDR3 protein: CASSLAGANYGYTF

J gene: TRBJ2-5
V gene: TRBV7-2
clone size: .
D gene: TRBD2
CDR3 DNA: TGTGCCAGCAGCTTAGTAGCGGGGGGGCGTAGCGGGGAGACCCAGTACTTC
CDR3 protein: CASSLVAGGRSGETQYF

J gene: TRBJ2-7
V gene: TRBV27
clone size: .
D gene: TRBD1
CDR3 DNA: TGTGCCAGCAGGGTCGACAGGGTATCATCCTACGAGCAGTACTTC
CDR3 protein: CASRVDRVSSYEQYF

J gene: TRBJ1-1
V gene: TRBV7-9
clone size: .
D gene: .
CDR3 DNA: TGTGCCAGCAGCTCCCGTTGGACTGAAGCTTTCTTT
CDR3 protein: CASSSRWTEAFF

J gene: TRBJ2-5
V gene: TRBV9
clone size: once
D gene: TRBD2
CDR3 DNA: TGTGCCAGCAGCCAATCGGGAGTTAGCGGGGGGTACCAAGAGACCCAGTACTTC
CDR3 protein: CASSQSGVSGGYQETQYF

J gene: TRBJ1-2
V gene: TRBV9
clone size: .
D gene: .
CDR3 DNA: TGTGCCAGCAGCGCGACACTAACGACAGACAGAATCTATGGCTACACCTTC
CDR3 protein: CASSATLTTDRIYGYTF

J gene: TRBJ2-7
V gene: TRBV18
clone size: .
D gene: TRBD2
CDR3 DNA: TGTGCCAGCTCACCACGGACTAGCGGCGCCTACGAGCAGTACTTC
CDR3 protein: CASSPRTSGAYEQYF

J gene: TRBJ2-7
V gene: TRBV18
clone size: once
D gene: .
CDR3 DNA: TGTGCCAGCTCACCCGCCTACGAGCAGTACTTC
CDR3 protein: CASSPAYEQYF

J gene: TRBJ1-3
V gene: TRBV18
clone size: .
D gene: .
CDR3 DNA: TGTGCCAGCTCACCAACTCCGACCGGATCGGGGGCAGTTGGAAACACCATATATTTT
CDR3 protein: CASSPTPTGSGAVGNTIYF

J gene: TRBJ1-4
V gene: TRBV6-1
clone size: .
D gene: .
CDR3 DNA: TGTGCCAGCAGTGAAAGCCCAGGGAGAAATGAAAAACTGTTTTTT
CDR3 protein: CASSESPGRNEKLFF

J gene: TRBJ2-7
V gene: TRBV20-1
clone size: .
D gene: .
CDR3 DNA: TGCAGTGCTAGAACACATCGCGAGCAGTACTTC
CDR3 protein: CSARTHREQYF

J gene: TRBJ2-1
V gene: TRBV7-7
clone size: .
D gene: .
CDR3 DNA: TGTGCCAGCAGCTTAAATACGGACAATGAGCAGTTCTTC
CDR3 protein: CASSLNTDNEQFF

J gene: TRBJ1-2
V gene: TRBV20-1
clone size: .
D gene: .
CDR3 DNA: TGCAGTGCCCGGGGGAGGTTGGGCTACACCTTC
CDR3 protein: CSARGRLGYTF

J gene: TRBJ2-3
V gene: TRBV11-1
clone size: .
D gene: TRBD2
CDR3 DNA: TGTGCCAGCAGCTTAAGCGGGGGGTTCTATAGCACAGATACGCAGTATTTT
CDR3 protein: CASSLSGGFYSTDTQYF

J gene: TRBJ2-7
V gene: TRBV19
clone size: .
D gene: .
CDR3 DNA: TGTGCCAGTAGTACCCTTGAGCGCGAGCAGTACTTC
CDR3 protein: CASSTLEREQYF